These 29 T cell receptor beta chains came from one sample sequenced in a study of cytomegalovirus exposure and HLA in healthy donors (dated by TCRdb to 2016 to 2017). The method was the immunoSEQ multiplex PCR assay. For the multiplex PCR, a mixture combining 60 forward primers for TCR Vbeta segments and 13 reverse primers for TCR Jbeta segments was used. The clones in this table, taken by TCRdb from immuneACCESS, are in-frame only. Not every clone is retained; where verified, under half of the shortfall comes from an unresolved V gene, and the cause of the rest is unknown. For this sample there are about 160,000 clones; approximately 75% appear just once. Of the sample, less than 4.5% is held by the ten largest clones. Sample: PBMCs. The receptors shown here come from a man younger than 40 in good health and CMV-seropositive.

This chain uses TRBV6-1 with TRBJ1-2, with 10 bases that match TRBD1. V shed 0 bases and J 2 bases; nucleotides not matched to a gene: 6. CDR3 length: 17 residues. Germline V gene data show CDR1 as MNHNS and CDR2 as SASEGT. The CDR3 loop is CASSEALPGQGNYGYTF. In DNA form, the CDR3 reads TGTGCCAGCAGTGAAGCGCTTCCGGGACAGGGGAACTATGGCTACACCTTC.

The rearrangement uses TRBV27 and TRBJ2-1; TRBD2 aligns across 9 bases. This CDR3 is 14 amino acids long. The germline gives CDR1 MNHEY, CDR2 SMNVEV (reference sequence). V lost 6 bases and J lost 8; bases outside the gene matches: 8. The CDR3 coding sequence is TGTGCCAGCAGGTTGCGGGGGGGCTGGGATGAGCAGTTCTTC. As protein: CASRLRGGWDEQFF.

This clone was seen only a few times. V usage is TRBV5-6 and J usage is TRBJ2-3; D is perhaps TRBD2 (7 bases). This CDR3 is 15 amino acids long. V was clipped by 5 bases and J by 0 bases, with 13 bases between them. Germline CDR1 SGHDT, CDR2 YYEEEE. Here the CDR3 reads CASSWGGPSTDTQYF. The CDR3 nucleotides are TGTGCCAGCAGTTGGGGGGGCCCAAGCACAGATACGCAGTATTTT. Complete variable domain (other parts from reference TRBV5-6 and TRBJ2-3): DAGVTQSPTHLIKTRGQQVTLRCSPKSGHDTVSWYQQALGQGPQFIFQYYEEEERQRGNFPDRFSGHQFPNYSSELNVNALLLGDSALYLCASSWGGPSTDTQYFGPGTRLTVL.

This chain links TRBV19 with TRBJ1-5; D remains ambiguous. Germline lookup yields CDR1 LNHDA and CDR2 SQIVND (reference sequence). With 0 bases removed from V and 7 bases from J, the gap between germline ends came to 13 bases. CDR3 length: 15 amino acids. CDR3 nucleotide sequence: TGTGCCAGTAGTATAGAAAGGCTGGGCTTGCAGCCCCAGCATTTT. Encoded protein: CASSIERLGLQPQHF.

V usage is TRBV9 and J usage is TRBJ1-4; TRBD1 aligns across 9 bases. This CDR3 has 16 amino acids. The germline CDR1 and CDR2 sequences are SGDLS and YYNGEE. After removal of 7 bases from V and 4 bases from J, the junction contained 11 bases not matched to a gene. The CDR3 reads CASALGQGLYNEKLFF. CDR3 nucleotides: TGTGCCAGCGCGCTGGGACAGGGCCTCTATAATGAAAAACTGTTTTTT. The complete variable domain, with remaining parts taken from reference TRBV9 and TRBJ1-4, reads DSGVTQTPKHLITATGQRVTLRCSPRSGDLSVYWYQQSLDQGLQFLIQYYNGEERAKGNILERFSAQQFPDLHSELNLSSLELGDSALYFCASALGQGLYNEKLFFGSGTQLSVL.

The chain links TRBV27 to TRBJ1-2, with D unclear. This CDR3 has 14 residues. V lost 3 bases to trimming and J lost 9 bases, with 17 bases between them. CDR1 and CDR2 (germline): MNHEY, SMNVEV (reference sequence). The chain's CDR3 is CASSFDWEGTSYTF. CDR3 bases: TGTGCCAGCAGTTTTGACTGGGAGGGCACAAGCTACACCTTC.

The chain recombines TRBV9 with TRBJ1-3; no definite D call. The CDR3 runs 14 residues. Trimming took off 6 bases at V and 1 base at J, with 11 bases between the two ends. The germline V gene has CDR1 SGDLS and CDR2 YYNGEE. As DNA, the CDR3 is TGTGCCAGCACGTCTGCGCCTTCTGGAAACACCATATATTTT. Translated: CASTSAPSGNTIYF.

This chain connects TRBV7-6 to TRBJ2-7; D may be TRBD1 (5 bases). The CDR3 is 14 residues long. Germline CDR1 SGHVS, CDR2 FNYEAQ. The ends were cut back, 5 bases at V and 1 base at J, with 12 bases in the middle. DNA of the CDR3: TGTGCCAGCAGCCCGCAGGGATTATCCTACGAGCAGTACTTC. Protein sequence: CASSPQGLSYEQYF. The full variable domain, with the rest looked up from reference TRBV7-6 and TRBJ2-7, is GAGVSQSPRYKVTKRGQDVALRCDPISGHVSLYWYRQALGQGPEFLTYFNYEAQQDKSGLPNDRFSAERPEGSISTLTIQRTEQRDSAMYRCASSPQGLSYEQYFGPGTRLTVT.

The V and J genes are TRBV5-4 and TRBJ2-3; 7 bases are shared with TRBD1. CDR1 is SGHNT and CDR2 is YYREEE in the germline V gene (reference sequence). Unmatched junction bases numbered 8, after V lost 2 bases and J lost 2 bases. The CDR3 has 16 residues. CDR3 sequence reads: CASSLSYRGNTDTQYF. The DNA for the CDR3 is TGTGCCAGCAGCTTATCTTACAGGGGTAACACAGATACGCAGTATTTT.

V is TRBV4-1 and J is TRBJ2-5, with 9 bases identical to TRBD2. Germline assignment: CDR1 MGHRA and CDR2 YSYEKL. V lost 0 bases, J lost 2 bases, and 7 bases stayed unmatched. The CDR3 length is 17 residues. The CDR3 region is CASSQDGPSGAQETQYF. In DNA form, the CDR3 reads TGCGCCAGCAGCCAAGATGGCCCTAGCGGGGCGCAAGAGACCCAGTACTTC.

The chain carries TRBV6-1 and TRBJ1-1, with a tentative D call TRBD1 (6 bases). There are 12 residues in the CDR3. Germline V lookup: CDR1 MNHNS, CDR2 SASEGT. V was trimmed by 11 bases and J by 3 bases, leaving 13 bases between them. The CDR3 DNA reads TGTGCCGCAGAACAGGGCTACACTGAAGCTTTCTTT. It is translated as CAAEQGYTEAFF.

CDR3 in DNA: TGTGCCAGCAGCACAGTGACCGGGGTACAAGAGACCCAGTACTTC. Translation: CASSTVTGVQETQYF. The genes are TRBV5-6 and TRBJ2-5; D is possibly TRBD2 (5 bases). Germline V gives CDR1 SGHDT, CDR2 YYEEEE. The CDR3 loop spans 15 amino acids. The V end lost 4 bases, the J end lost 2 bases, and 15 bases lay between the germline ends.

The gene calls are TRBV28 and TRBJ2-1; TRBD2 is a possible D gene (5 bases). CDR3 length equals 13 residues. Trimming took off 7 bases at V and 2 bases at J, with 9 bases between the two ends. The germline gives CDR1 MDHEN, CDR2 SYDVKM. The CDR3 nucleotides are TGTGCCAGCATGGCGGGCGCCTACAATGAGCAGTTCTTC. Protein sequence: CASMAGAYNEQFF.

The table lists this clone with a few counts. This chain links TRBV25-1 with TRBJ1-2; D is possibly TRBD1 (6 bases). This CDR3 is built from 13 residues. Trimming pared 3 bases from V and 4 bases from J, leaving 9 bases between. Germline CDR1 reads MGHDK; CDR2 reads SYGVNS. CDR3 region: CASSDQGLYGYTF. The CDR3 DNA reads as TGTGCCAGCAGTGACCAGGGGCTCTATGGCTACACCTTC.

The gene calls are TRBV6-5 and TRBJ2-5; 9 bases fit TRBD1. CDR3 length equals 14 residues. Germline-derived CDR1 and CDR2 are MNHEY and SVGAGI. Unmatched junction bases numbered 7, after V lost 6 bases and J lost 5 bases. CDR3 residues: CASSRGQGWETQYF. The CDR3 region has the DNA TGTGCCAGCAGCAGAGGACAGGGGTGGGAGACCCAGTACTTC.

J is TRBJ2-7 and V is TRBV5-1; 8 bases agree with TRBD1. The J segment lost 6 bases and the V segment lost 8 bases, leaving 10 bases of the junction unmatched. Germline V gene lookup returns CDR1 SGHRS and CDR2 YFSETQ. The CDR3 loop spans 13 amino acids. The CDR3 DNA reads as TGCGCCAGTTCGACAGGGGCTATTTCCGAGCAGTACTTC. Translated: CASSTGAISEQYF.

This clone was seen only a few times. The CDR3 protein is CASSDRGGQPQHF. In nucleotides, the CDR3 is TGTGCCAGTTCGGACCGGGGAGGTCAGCCCCAGCATTTT. The rearrangement links TRBV27 to TRBJ1-5, with D unclear. This CDR3 is built from 13 residues. V was cut by 9 bases and J by 6 bases, with 15 bases left in between. CDR1 is MNHEY and CDR2 is SMNVEV in the germline V gene (reference sequence).

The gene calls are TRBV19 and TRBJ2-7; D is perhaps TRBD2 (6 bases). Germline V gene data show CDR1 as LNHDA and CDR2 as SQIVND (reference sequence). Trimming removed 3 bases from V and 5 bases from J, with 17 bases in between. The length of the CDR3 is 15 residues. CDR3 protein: CASSMAGTLAHEQYF. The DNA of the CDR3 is TGTGCCAGTAGTATGGCCGGGACTCTCGCCCACGAGCAGTACTTC.

The CDR3 sequence: CASSLPGTDTQYF. CDR3 nucleotide sequence: TGCGCCAGCAGCTTGCCGGGGACAGATACGCAGTATTTT. The chain joins TRBV5-1 to TRBJ2-3; D is perhaps TRBD2 (5 bases). Between the trimmed V and J ends, which lost 1 base and 3 bases, there was a span of 6 bases. This CDR3 is 13 amino acids long. Germline CDR1 is SGHRS and CDR2 is YFSETQ.

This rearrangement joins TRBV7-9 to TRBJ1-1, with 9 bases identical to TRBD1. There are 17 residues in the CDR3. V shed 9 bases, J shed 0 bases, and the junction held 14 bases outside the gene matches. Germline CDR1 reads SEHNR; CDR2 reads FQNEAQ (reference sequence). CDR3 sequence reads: CASDAGTGNLVNTEAFF. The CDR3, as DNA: TGTGCCAGTGATGCCGGGACAGGGAATCTGGTGAACACTGAAGCTTTCTTT.

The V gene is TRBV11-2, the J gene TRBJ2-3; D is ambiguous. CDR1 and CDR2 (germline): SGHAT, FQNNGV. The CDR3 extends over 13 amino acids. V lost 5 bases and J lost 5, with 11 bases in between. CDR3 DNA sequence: TGTGCCAGCAGCCTGAGTCCCAAAGATACGCAGTATTTT. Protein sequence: CASSLSPKDTQYF.

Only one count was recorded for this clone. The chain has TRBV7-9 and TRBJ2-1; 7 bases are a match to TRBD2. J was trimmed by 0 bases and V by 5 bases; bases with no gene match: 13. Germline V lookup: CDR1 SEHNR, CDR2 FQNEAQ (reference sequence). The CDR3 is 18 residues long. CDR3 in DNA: TGTGCCAGCAGCCGGGGAACTGGGCGGGGGAGCTCCTACAATGAGCAGTTCTTC. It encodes CASSRGTGRGSSYNEQFF.

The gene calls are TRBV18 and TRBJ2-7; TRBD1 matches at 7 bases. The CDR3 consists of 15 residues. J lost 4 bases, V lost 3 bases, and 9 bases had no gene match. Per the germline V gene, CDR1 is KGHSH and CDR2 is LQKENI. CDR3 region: CASSPGRDRAYEQYF. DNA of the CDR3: TGTGCCAGCTCACCGGGTAGGGACAGAGCTTACGAGCAGTACTTC.

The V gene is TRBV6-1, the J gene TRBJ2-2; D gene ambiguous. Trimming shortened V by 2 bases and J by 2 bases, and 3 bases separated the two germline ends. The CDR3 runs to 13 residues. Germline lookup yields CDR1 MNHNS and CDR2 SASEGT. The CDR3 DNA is TGTGCCAGCAGTGAATCTAACACCGGGGAGCTGTTTTTT. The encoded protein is CASSESNTGELFF.

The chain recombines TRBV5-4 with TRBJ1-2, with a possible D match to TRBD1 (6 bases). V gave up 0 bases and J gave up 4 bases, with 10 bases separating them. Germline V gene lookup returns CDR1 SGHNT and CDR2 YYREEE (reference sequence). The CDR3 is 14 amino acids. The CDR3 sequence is CASSLGQDIYGYTF. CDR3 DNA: TGTGCCAGCAGCTTGGGACAGGACATCTATGGCTACACCTTC. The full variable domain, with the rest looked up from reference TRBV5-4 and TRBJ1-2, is ETGVTQSPTHLIKTRGQQVTLRCSSQSGHNTVSWYQQALGQGPQFIFQYYREEENGRGNFPPRFSGLQFPNYSSELNVNALELDDSALYLCASSLGQDIYGYTFGSGTRLTVV.

As DNA, the CDR3 is TGTGCCAGCAGCCCCACCAGCGGGCGGGAGACCCAGTACTTC. Protein: CASSPTSGRETQYF. This sequence joins TRBV7-2 and TRBJ2-5; a weak D match, TRBD2 (6 bases). Trimming left V 5 bases short and J 5 bases short, with 15 bases between. This CDR3 is 14 amino acids long. In germline, CDR1 is SGHTA, CDR2 FQGNSA.

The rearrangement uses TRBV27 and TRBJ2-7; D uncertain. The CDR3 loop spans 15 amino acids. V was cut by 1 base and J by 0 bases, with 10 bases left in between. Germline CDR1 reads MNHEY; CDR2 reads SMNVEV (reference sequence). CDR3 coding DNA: TGTGCCAGCAGTTTATTTGCGGTGGGCTCCTACGAGCAGTACTTC. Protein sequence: CASSLFAVGSYEQYF.

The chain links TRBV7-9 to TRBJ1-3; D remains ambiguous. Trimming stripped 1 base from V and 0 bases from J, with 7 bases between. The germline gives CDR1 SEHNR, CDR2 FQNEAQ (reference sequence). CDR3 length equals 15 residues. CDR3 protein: CASSLGTSSGNTIYF. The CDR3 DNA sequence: TGTGCCAGCAGCTTAGGCACGAGCTCTGGAAACACCATATATTTT.

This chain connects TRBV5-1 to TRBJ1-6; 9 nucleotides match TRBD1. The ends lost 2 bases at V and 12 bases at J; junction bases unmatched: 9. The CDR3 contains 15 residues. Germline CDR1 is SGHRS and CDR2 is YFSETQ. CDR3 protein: CASSLLDRGQLPLHF. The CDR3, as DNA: TGCGCCAGCAGCTTATTGGACAGGGGACAATTACCCCTCCACTTT.